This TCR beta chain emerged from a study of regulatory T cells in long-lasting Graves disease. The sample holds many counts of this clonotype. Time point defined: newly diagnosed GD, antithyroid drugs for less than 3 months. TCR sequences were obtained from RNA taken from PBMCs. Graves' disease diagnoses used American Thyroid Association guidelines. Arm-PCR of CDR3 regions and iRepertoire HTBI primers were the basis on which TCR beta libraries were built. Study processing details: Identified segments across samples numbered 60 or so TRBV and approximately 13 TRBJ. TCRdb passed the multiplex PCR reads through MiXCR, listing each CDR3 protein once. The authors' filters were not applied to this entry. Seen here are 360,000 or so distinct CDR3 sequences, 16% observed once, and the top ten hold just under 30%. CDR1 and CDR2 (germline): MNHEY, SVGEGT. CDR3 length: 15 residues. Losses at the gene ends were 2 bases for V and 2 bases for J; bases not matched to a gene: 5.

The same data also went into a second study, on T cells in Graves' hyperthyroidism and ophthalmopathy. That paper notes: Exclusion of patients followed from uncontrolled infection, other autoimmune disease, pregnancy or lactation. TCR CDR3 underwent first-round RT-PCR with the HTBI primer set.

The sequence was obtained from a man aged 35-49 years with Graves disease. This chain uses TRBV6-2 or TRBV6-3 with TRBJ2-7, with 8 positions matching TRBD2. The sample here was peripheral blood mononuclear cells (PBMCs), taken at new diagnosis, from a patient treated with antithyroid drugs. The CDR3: CASSYSGGVAYEQYF. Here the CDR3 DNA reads TGTGCCAGCAGTTACAGCGGGGGTGTCGCCTACGAGCAGTACTTC.